This is a list of T cell receptor beta chains from one sample in a study of blood T cell repertoires in COVID-19. Some clones are missing from TCRdb's copy, which holds only in-frame ones; the method was immunoSEQ multiplex PCR. The sample holds under 45,000 clones, approximately 86% seen once. The material sequenced was peripheral blood. The origin of the receptors is a human donor in a cohort sampled during active COVID-19. The CDR3 runs from the conserved cysteine through the conserved F or W. The D gene is left open where the match is weak. Size is stated for part of the rows, as once, few or many counts, or as a class when the clone is expanded.

V gene,D gene,clone size,J gene,CDR3 DNA,CDR3 protein
TRBV6-4,TRBD2,-,TRBJ2-1,TGTGCCAGTGCGACTAGCGGGGGGGCCATGGTTGAGCAGTTCTTC,CASATSGGAMVEQFF
TRBV27,-,-,TRBJ1-5,TGTGCCAGCCGACCGGCCTTGACAGAGAACAATCAGCCCCAGCATTTT,CASRPALTENNQPQHF
TRBV11-2,TRBD1,-,TRBJ2-7,TGTGCCAGCAGCCTAGCCGACAGGGGGCCCTACGAGCAGTACTTC,CASSLADRGPYEQYF
TRBV10-3,TRBD1,-,TRBJ2-3,TGTGCCATCAGGACAGGGGGCGCAACAGATACGCAGTATTTT,CAIRTGGATDTQYF
TRBV19,TRBD1,-,TRBJ2-3,TGTGCCAGTGGGCAAGGACAGGGGGCAGATACGCAGTATTTT,CASGQGQGADTQYF
TRBV29-1,TRBD1,-,TRBJ2-5,TGCAGCGTCGAGGACAGGCCGAGGGAGACCCAGTACTTC,CSVEDRPRETQYF
TRBV15,TRBD1,-,TRBJ1-6,TGTGCCACCAGCAGAGGGGGGGACAGAAGCTCCTATAATTCACCCCTCCACTTT,CATSRGGDRSSYNSPLHF
TRBV5-1,-,once,TRBJ2-7,TGCGCCAGCAGCTTGGACAGGGGGGGTGAGCAGTACTTC,CASSLDRGGEQYF
TRBV5-4,-,-,TRBJ2-3,TGTGCCAGCAGCCCCAATGCGGGCACAGATACGCAGTATTTT,CASSPNAGTDTQYF
TRBV5-1,TRBD1,-,TRBJ1-1,TGCGCCAGCAGCGCGACAGGGGAGATGAACACTGAAGCTTTCTTT,CASSATGEMNTEAFF
TRBV24-1,TRBD1,-,TRBJ2-2,TGTGCCACGACCGGGACAGGGGGTACCGGGGAGCTGTTTTTT,CATTGTGGTGELFF
TRBV12-3/TRBV12-4,-,-,TRBJ1-6,TGTGCCAGCAACCGGTTTTCTGGTTCACCCCTCCACTTT,CASNRFSGSPLHF
TRBV11-2,TRBD1,-,TRBJ1-1,TGTGCCAGCAGTTTCAGAGTGGGACAGGGCGACACTGAAGCTTTCTTT,CASSFRVGQGDTEAFF
TRBV19,TRBD1,-,TRBJ2-7,TGTGCCAGTAGTATCCAACAGGGGAGCTACGAGCAGTACTTC,CASSIQQGSYEQYF
TRBV3-1/TRBV3-2,-,-,TRBJ2-1,TGTGCCAGCAGCCAAGAGTTGCGGTCCTACAATGAGCAGTTCTTC,CASSQELRSYNEQFF
TRBV4-1,TRBD1,once,TRBJ2-7,TGCGCCAGCAGCCCCCCGGGGACAGGGATCCACGAGCAGTACTTC,CASSPPGTGIHEQYF
TRBV5-5,-,-,TRBJ2-2,TGTGCCAGCAGCTTGGTGCAGGGGGGCACCGGGGAGCTGTTTTTT,CASSLVQGGTGELFF
TRBV7-6,-,-,TRBJ2-1,TGTGCCAGCAGCCAAGGGGCCGAGTGGGATGAGCAGTTCTTC,CASSQGAEWDEQFF
TRBV5-4,-,-,TRBJ2-1,TGTGCCAGCAGCTTGGGTTATGGGGGCCCCACCTACAATGAGCAGTTCTTC,CASSLGYGGPTYNEQFF
TRBV11-3,-,-,TRBJ2-5,TGTGCCAGCAGCTTAGTAGGCTCAGGCCCGCAAGAGACCCAGTACTTC,CASSLVGSGPQETQYF
TRBV25-1,TRBD1,-,TRBJ1-6,TGTGCCAGCAGTGACAAGACAGGGAGCTCCTATAATTCACCCCTCCACTTT,CASSDKTGSSYNSPLHF
TRBV5-4,-,few,TRBJ2-7,TGTGCCAGCAGCCAGGGAACCTACGAGCAGTACTTC,CASSQGTYEQYF
TRBV24-1,-,-,TRBJ1-2,TGTGCCACCAGTGATATTGGGCGTAACTATGGCTACACCTTC,CATSDIGRNYGYTF
TRBV7-2,-,once,TRBJ2-1,TGTGCCAGCAGCAGGTCGTCCGGACAAAGCTCCTACAATGAGCAGTTCTTC,CASSRSSGQSSYNEQFF
TRBV4-3,-,-,TRBJ1-2,TGCGCCAGCAGCCAAGATCCGCCCCGGGGCTACACCTTC,CASSQDPPRGYTF